The clone carrying this T cell receptor (beta chain) has a count of ten or more. Antigen specificity is unknown. TCR beta CDR3 regions were amplified from RNA transcripts. First-round RT-PCR with HTBI primers amplified the TCR CDR3 region. TCRdb called the multiplex PCR reads again in MiXCR, with one record for every CDR3 protein. The repertoire includes under 550,000 distinct CDR3 sequences, about 20% of them detected once, and 40% to 50% sits in the top ten. Ophthalmopathy cases scored 3 or more on the Clinical Activity Score and 4 or more on NOSPECS grade, with duration below 3 months. Source material for PBMCs was about 10 ml fresh peripheral blood. The data belong to a study of T cells in Graves' hyperthyroidism and ophthalmopathy. V dropped 5 bases and J dropped 8; count of bases not matched to a gene: 8. The CDR3 is 14 amino acids. The germline V gene has CDR1 SGHTA and CDR2 FQGTGA. Study-level points and caveats: Most expanded thyroid clonotypes above 0.001 recurred in blood.

The specimen was blood. This sequence joins TRBV7-3 and TRBJ2-3, with 9 bases matching TRBD1. The TCR originated in a man in his forties with Graves' ophthalmopathy. This chain's CDR3 is CASSTTGGGGTQYF. The CDR3 nucleotides are TGTGCCAGCAGCACGACAGGGGGAGGGGGTACGCAGTATTTT.